Listed here are 22 T cell receptor beta chains from one sample, sequenced in a study of post-analysis software for immune sequencing data. For these receptors, no antigen is known. The TCR beta cDNA libraries contained unique molecular identifiers. MiXCR, applied by TCRdb to the PCR reads, yields one record per CDR3 protein. The table records some 890,000 distinct CDR3 sequences, about 50% of them present only once. Study-wide points: Patients used about 5 TRBV segments, including TRBV5-6, TRBV5-1 and TRBV20-1, more often than controls.

Sequencing input: blood. These receptors all stem from a girl between 5 and 17 years old with multiple sclerosis.

In its sample, this clonotype was seen many times. This chain joins TRBV6-6 and TRBJ1-2; D is perhaps TRBD1 (6 bases). Germline lookup yields CDR1 MNHNY and CDR2 SVGAGI (reference sequence). The CDR3 has 13 amino acids. The V end lost 6 bases, the J end lost 0 bases, and 8 bases lay between the germline ends. The CDR3 sequence is CASSPGANYGYTF. CDR3 coding DNA: TGTGCCAGCAGCCCAGGGGCTAACTATGGCTACACCTTC.

The gene calls are TRBV29-1 and TRBJ2-1; 10 positions agree with TRBD2. V lost 5 bases to trimming and J lost 5 bases; unmatched junction nucleotides: 6. The germline V gene encodes CDR1 SQVTM and CDR2 ANQGSEA. The length of the CDR3 is 14 residues. The CDR3 DNA follows: TGCAGCGTTTTACTAGCGGGAATTAACAATGAGCAGTTCTTC. It encodes CSVLLAGINNEQFF.

This chain connects TRBV18 to TRBJ1-1, with a possible D match to TRBD1 (6 bases). Trimming left V 5 bases short and J 4 bases short, with 14 bases between. This CDR3 spans 14 amino acids. Germline lookup yields CDR1 KGHSH and CDR2 LQKENI. The CDR3 nucleotides read TGTGCCAGCTCAACACAGGGATGGGCCACTGAAGCTTTCTTT. It codes for CASSTQGWATEAFF.

This sequence joins TRBV5-1 and TRBJ2-1; 8 bases are shared with TRBD2. Germline CDR1 reads SGHRS; CDR2 reads YFSETQ. This CDR3 is built from 17 residues. V lost 0 bases and J lost 3; bases outside the gene matches: 8. CDR3 sequence: CASSLAMASGRYNEQFF. The DNA of the CDR3 is TGCGCCAGCAGCTTGGCGATGGCTAGCGGGCGCTACAATGAGCAGTTCTTC.

This clonotype was seen once. The V and J genes are TRBV20-1 and TRBJ2-5, with 7 positions matching TRBD2. Near its end, the DNA agrees better with TRBJ2-7, so the J call may be wrong. Germline V lookup: CDR1 DFQATT, CDR2 SNEGSKA (reference sequence). CDR3 length equals 13 residues. CDR3 bases: TGCAGTGCTAGACGGGAGAGCGGGAACGAGCAGTACTTC. It yields the protein CSARRESGNEQYF.

This chain links TRBV2 with TRBJ1-6; D unclear. Trimming pared 4 bases from V and 7 bases from J, leaving 2 bases between. Germline V gene data show CDR1 as SNHLY and CDR2 as FYNNEI. This CDR3 region has 11 residues. The CDR3 nucleotides read TGTGCCAGCAGTGGAAATTCACCCCTCCACTTT. It specifies CASSGNSPLHF. Full variable domain (remainder filled in from reference TRBV2 and TRBJ1-6): EPEVTQTPSHQVTQMGQEVILRCVPISNHLYFYWYRQILGQKVEFLVSFYNNEISEKSEIFDDQFSVERPDGSNFTLKIRSTKLEDSAMYFCASSGNSPLHFGNGTRLTVT.

Written as DNA, the CDR3 is TGCGCCAGCAGCAACCAGGTCGGGGGTGAAGCTTTCTTT. It is translated as CASSNQVGGEAFF. This chain connects TRBV5-1 to TRBJ1-1; TRBD1 is a possible D gene (5 bases). There are 13 residues in the CDR3. V lost 4 bases and J lost 7, with 14 bases in between. From germline, CDR1 is SGHRS and CDR2 YFSETQ.

The V gene is TRBV12-3 or TRBV12-4, the J gene TRBJ2-1; 9 bases align to TRBD2. V lost 2 bases to trimming and J lost 8 bases; unmatched junction nucleotides: 13. The CDR3 is made up of 17 amino acids. The CDR3: CASSLKAGAGGRYEQFF. CDR3 in DNA: TGTGCCAGCAGTTTAAAAGCCGGCGCGGGAGGGCGCTATGAGCAGTTCTTC.

This clonotype was observed a few times. The gene calls are TRBV25-1 and TRBJ2-5, with 10 bases matching TRBD1. V lost 7 bases to trimming and J lost 4 bases; unmatched junction nucleotides: 9. Germline V gene lookup returns CDR1 MGHDK and CDR2 SYGVNS. This CDR3 comprises 15 residues. DNA of the CDR3: TGTGCCAGCACCCCCGGGACAGGGGATTCAGAGACCCAGTACTTC. Translating it yields CASTPGTGDSETQYF.

This clonotype was seen a handful of times. The J gene is TRBJ2-7, the V gene TRBV3-1, with no clear D. Germline V gene data show CDR1 as LGHDT and CDR2 as YNNKEL (reference sequence). Trimming removed 1 base from V and 4 bases from J, with 5 bases in between. CDR3 length equals 12 residues. CDR3 in amino acids: CASSQGYYEQYF. The CDR3 nucleotides read TGTGCCAGCAGCCAAGGTTATTACGAGCAGTACTTC.

This clonotype was counted a few times. This chain uses TRBV5-1 with TRBJ2-1; 10 positions agree with TRBD2. Germline V gene sequence: CDR1 SGHRS, CDR2 YFSETQ. The J segment lost 4 bases and the V segment lost 2 bases, leaving 21 bases of the junction unmatched. There are 21 residues in the CDR3. CDR3 protein: CASSFVRLAGTMTQTYNEQFF. For the CDR3, the DNA is TGCGCCAGCAGCTTTGTGAGACTAGCGGGCACCATGACCCAAACTTACAATGAGCAGTTCTTC. Full variable domain (outside the CDR3, taken from reference TRBV5-1 and TRBJ2-1): KAGVTQTPRYLIKTRGQQVTLSCSPISGHRSVSWYQQTPGQGLQFLFEYFSETQRNKGNFPGRFSGRQFSNSRSEMNVSTLELGDSALYLCASSFVRLAGTMTQTYNEQFFGPGTRLTVL.

The rearrangement joins TRBV6-6 to TRBJ2-1; perhaps TRBD2 as D (5 bases). This CDR3 has 13 residues. Germline loops: CDR1 MNHNY, CDR2 SVGAGI (reference sequence). V was cut by 6 bases and J by 6 bases, with 12 bases left in between. Written as DNA, the CDR3 is TGTGCCAGCAGGTATTCTAGCAGCAATGAGCAGTTCTTC. Translated, it gives CASRYSSSNEQFF.

The chain links TRBV7-3 to TRBJ1-6; no reliable D call. This CDR3 spans 13 amino acids. V lost 3 bases and J lost 13, with 13 bases in between. Germline lookup yields CDR1 SGHTA and CDR2 FQGTGA. CDR3 residues: CASSFSLVDPLHF. In DNA, the CDR3 is TGTGCCAGCAGCTTCTCGTTGGTGGACCCCCTCCACTTT.

This chain joins TRBV6-5 and TRBJ2-1, with D perhaps TRBD1 (6 bases). Deletions cut 6 bases from V and 2 bases from J, with 17 bases between. Germline-derived CDR1 and CDR2 are MNHEY and SVGAGI. The CDR3 covers 16 residues. For the CDR3, the DNA is TGTGCCAGCAGGGTGACTTGGACAGCCACCTACAATGAGCAGTTCTTC. It is translated as CASRVTWTATYNEQFF.

This clonotype was observed a few times. The J gene is TRBJ2-7, the V gene TRBV12-3 or TRBV12-4; D perhaps matches TRBD2 (5 bases). The CDR3 has 16 residues. Trimming took 0 bases from V and 2 from J, leaving 14 bases between them. The CDR3 nucleotides read TGTGCCAGCAGTTTAGCGCCGGGGAGAGGGACCTACGAGCAGTACTTC. Translating it yields CASSLAPGRGTYEQYF.

This clonotype was counted between two and nine times. An end of the junction differs from the germline gene, which may be a read error. The rearrangement uses TRBV7-8 and TRBJ2-5, with D possibly matching TRBD1 (6 bases). CDR1 and CDR2 (germline): SGHVS, FQNEAQ. There are 15 residues in the CDR3. The CDR3 here is CASSLARTAQETQYF. The CDR3 coding sequence is TGTGCCAGCAGTTTAGCAAGGACAGCTCAAGAGACCCAGTACTTC. Looking up the rest from reference TRBV7-8 and TRBJ2-5 gives the full variable domain: GAGVSQSPRYKVAKRGQDVALRCDPISGHVSLFWYQQALGQGPEFLTYFQNEAQLDKSGLPSDRFFAERPEGSVSTLKIQRTQQEDSAVYLCASSLARTAQETQYFGPGTRLLVL.

This clonotype was seen a few times. This rearrangement joins TRBV20-1 to TRBJ2-5, with 7 positions matching TRBD2. The end of the DNA is better explained by TRBJ2-7, so the J call may be wrong. From germline, CDR1 is DFQATT and CDR2 SNEGSKA (reference sequence). The CDR3 runs 17 residues. Here the CDR3 DNA reads TGCAGTGCTAGAGGCAGGATGGGGGTTAACGGGGGGTACGAGCAGTACTTC. This translates into CSARGRMGVNGGYEQYF.

The V call is TRBV20-1, the J call TRBJ2-7; TRBD2 matches 13 bases. There are 13 residues in the CDR3. Trimming removed 8 bases from V and 4 bases from J; junction bases left unmatched: 5. Germline-derived CDR1 and CDR2 are DFQATT and SNEGSKA (reference sequence). CDR3 sequence reads: CSSRLAGGYEQYF. The CDR3 DNA reads as TGCAGTTCCCGACTAGCGGGGGGATACGAGCAGTACTTC.

The chain combines TRBV10-3 with TRBJ1-1; D remains ambiguous. This CDR3 is built from 12 residues. The germline gives CDR1 ENHRY, CDR2 SYGVKD. The V gene lost 0 bases and the J gene lost 6 bases, with 5 bases spanning the gap. The CDR3 spells CAISESMAEAFF. CDR3 coding DNA: TGTGCCATCAGTGAGTCGATGGCTGAAGCTTTCTTT.

This clonotype appeared once. The chain has TRBV5-1 and TRBJ1-1, with D tentatively TRBD1 (5 bases). The germline CDR1 and CDR2 sequences are SGHRS and YFSETQ. The length of the CDR3 is 13 residues. V lost 4 bases, J lost 3 bases, and 10 bases lay in between. The CDR3 loop reads CASSEGLDTEAFF. The CDR3 nucleotides are TGCGCCAGCAGCGAGGGGTTGGACACTGAAGCTTTCTTT.

A few counts support this clonotype. One end of the junction fails to match germline, which may point to a read error. This chain joins TRBV5-1 and TRBJ2-3; tentative D call: TRBD2 (6 bases). Per germline, CDR1 SGHRS and CDR2 YFSETQ. This CDR3 has 16 residues. CDR3 nucleotides: TGTGCCAGCAGCTTAGAGGCGGGGCTTAGCACAGATACGCAGTATTTT. This gives the protein CASSLEAGLSTDTQYF.

This clonotype has a handful of counts. The chain couples TRBV7-9 to TRBJ2-1; no definite D call. The CDR3 runs 11 residues. The germline CDR1 and CDR2 sequences are SEHNR and FQNEAQ (reference sequence). Trimming removed 5 bases from V and 9 bases from J, with 8 bases in between. The CDR3 reads CASSPRTEQFF. In nucleotides, the CDR3 is TGTGCCAGCAGCCCCAGGACTGAGCAGTTCTTC.